Shown below are 10 T cell receptor beta chains from a single sample sequenced in a study of CD8+CD57+ T cells in acquired aplastic anemia. TCR beta VDJ and CDR3 profiles were obtained from a genomic DNA template. Each CDR3 protein is one row after TCRdb ran MiXCR on the reads. Of fewer than 70,000 distinct CDR3 sequences listed, approximately 50% are singletons. The specimen sequenced was sorted CD4+, CD8+, or CD8+CD57+ T cells (not recorded which) from PBMCs. The receptors come from a human donor in good health, serving as a control.

This clonotype was recorded once. V is TRBV7-2 and J is TRBJ2-7, with D unresolved. Trimming stripped 8 bases from V and 6 bases from J, with 20 bases between. The CDR3 is 14 residues long. Germline V gives CDR1 SGHTA, CDR2 FQGNSA. CDR3 amino acids: CASQARIGPGEQYF. The DNA of the CDR3 is TGTGCCAGCCAGGCCCGGATAGGGCCCGGCGAGCAGTACTTC.

The chain couples TRBV25-1 to TRBJ2-4; tentatively, D is TRBD2 (6 bases). The CDR3 has 15 residues. Trimming removed 3 bases at V and 0 bases at J, with 9 bases between. Looked up from germline, CDR1 is MGHDK and CDR2 is SYGVNS. CDR3 amino acids: CASSDEGLAKNIQYF. CDR3 nucleotide sequence: TGTGCCAGCAGTGATGAGGGACTAGCCAAAAACATTCAGTACTTC.

This clonotype was seen ten or more times. J is TRBJ2-7 and V is TRBV9; D is perhaps TRBD2 (5 bases). V lost 4 bases to trimming and J lost 3 bases, with 11 bases between them. This CDR3 contains 13 residues. Germline assignment: CDR1 SGDLS and CDR2 YYNGEE. The CDR3 here is CASSPPGGYEQYF. DNA of the CDR3: TGTGCCAGCAGCCCCCCTGGAGGCTACGAGCAGTACTTC.

The chain is built from TRBV2 and TRBJ1-5; D possibly corresponds to TRBD1 (6 bases). V was shortened by 6 bases and J by 5 bases, with 14 bases between the two germline ends. The CDR3 covers 14 residues. The germline V gene encodes CDR1 SNHLY and CDR2 FYNNEI. CDR3: CASSFGDTYQPQHF. The CDR3 DNA is TGTGCCAGCAGCTTCGGGGACACCTATCAGCCCCAGCATTTT.

The rearrangement uses TRBV10-1 and TRBJ1-2; D perhaps matches TRBD1 (5 bases). The CDR3 is 14 residues long. The germline CDR1 and CDR2 sequences are WNHNN and SYGVQD (reference sequence). Trimming pared 6 bases from V and 2 bases from J, leaving 13 bases between. The CDR3 sequence: CASSQVTANYGYTF. CDR3 nucleotide sequence: TGCGCCAGCAGCCAAGTGACAGCAAACTATGGCTACACCTTC.

This clonotype was seen more than once but under ten times. Here the CDR3 reads CSARVRGQGNSPLHF. The CDR3 coding sequence is TGCAGTGCTAGGGTCCGGGGGCAGGGGAATTCACCCCTCCACTTT. V gene TRBV20-1 combines with J gene TRBJ1-6, with D maybe TRBD1 (6 bases). Germline CDR1 DFQATT, CDR2 SNEGSKA (reference sequence). Deletions cut 3 bases from V and 7 bases from J, with 16 bases between. There are 15 residues in the CDR3.

The sample holds one count of this clonotype. V is TRBV25-1 and J is TRBJ2-7; D perhaps matches TRBD1 (6 bases). V was trimmed by 6 bases and J by 3 bases, leaving 18 bases between them. The CDR3 has 15 amino acids. The germline V gene encodes CDR1 MGHDK and CDR2 SYGVNS. The CDR3 reads CASSQDDRKNYEQYF. DNA of the CDR3: TGTGCCAGCAGCCAAGACGACAGGAAAAACTACGAGCAGTACTTC.

The chain employs TRBV19 and TRBJ2-1; 9 bases are a match to TRBD2. The CDR3 is made up of 14 amino acids. The junction had 2 bases not matched to a gene; V was cut back by 4 bases and J by 4 bases. Looked up from germline, CDR1 is LNHDA and CDR2 is SQIVND (reference sequence). The CDR3 protein is CASSRTSVYNEQFF. In DNA, the CDR3 is TGTGCCAGTAGTAGGACTAGCGTATACAATGAGCAGTTCTTC. Looking up the rest from reference TRBV19 and TRBJ2-1 gives the full variable domain: DGGITQSPKYLFRKEGQNVTLSCEQNLNHDAMYWYRQDPGQGLRLIYYSQIVNDFQKGDIAEGYSVSREKKESFPLTVTSAQKNPTAFYLCASSRTSVYNEQFFGPGTRLTVL.

This chain uses TRBV15 with TRBJ1-6; D ambiguous. The V and J ends lost 6 bases and 7 bases respectively, with 7 bases between them. The CDR3 length is 12 residues. Germline-derived CDR1 and CDR2 are LNHNV and YYDKDF (reference sequence). CDR3 DNA sequence: TGTGCCACCAGGAGGATCAATTCACCCCTCCACTTT. Translation: CATRRINSPLHF.

There are many counts of this clonotype. The V and J genes are TRBV12-3 or TRBV12-4 and TRBJ1-1; D is ambiguous. The CDR3 consists of 13 residues. Trimming cost V 5 bases and J 1 base, with 8 bases left between them. This CDR3 is CASSRTENTEAFF. The DNA of the CDR3 is TGTGCCAGCAGTCGGACGGAGAACACTGAAGCTTTCTTT.